The source of this T cell receptor beta chain is a study of T cells in localized non-small cell lung cancer. Broader study findings: Adjacent lung exhibited a median of 57 among the 100 most abundant tumor clones. Uninvolved nearby lung showed the greatest T cell clonality, exceeding that found in tumor. Longer survival (overall) was linked to higher T cell density in blood. One tumor region alone was sequenced, and heterogeneity therefore remains possible.

CDR3 length: 13 amino acids. V gave up 5 bases and J gave up 5 bases, with 15 bases separating them. Germline lookup yields CDR1 GTSNPN and CDR2 SVGIG (reference sequence). For this clone: No antigen is known for it.

The table came from immunoSEQ multiplex PCR; TCRdb's copy has only in-frame clones and leaves some out. The sample lists 50,000 to 60,000 clones, over 60% occurring once. The chain couples TRBV30 to TRBJ1-1; a weak D match, TRBD1 (5 bases). The source of this sequence is a woman between 35 and 75 years old with stage II lung adenocarcinoma. This sample comprised PBMCs, obtained before any cancer treatment. CDR3 region: CAWSHQGDTEAFF. In DNA, the CDR3 is TGTGCCTGGTCGCATCAGGGAGATACTGAAGCTTTCTTT.